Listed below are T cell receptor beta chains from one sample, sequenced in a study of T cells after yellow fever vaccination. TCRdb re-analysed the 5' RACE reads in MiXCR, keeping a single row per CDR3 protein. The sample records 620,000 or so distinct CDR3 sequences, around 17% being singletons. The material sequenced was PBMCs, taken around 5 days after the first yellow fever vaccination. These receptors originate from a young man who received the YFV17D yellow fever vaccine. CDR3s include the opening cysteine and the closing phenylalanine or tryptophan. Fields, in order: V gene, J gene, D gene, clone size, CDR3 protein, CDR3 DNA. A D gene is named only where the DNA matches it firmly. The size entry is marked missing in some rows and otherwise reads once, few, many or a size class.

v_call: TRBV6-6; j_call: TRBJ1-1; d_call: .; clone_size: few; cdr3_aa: CASSYLGPTEAFF; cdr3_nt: TGTGCCAGCAGTTACCTGGGACCGACAGAAGCTTTCTTT
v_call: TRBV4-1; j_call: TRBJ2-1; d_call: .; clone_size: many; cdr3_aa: CASSQEGTGLDNEQFF; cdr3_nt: TGCGCCAGCAGCCAAGAGGGGACCGGGTTAGACAATGAGCAGTTCTTC
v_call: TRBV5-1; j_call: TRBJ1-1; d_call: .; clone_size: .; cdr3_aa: CASSSTGRETEAFF; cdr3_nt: TGCGCCAGCAGCTCAACAGGGCGAGAAACTGAAGCTTTCTTT
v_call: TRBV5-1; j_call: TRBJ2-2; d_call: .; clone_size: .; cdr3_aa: CASSKRSGPRTGELFF; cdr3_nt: TGCGCCAGCAGCAAACGCTCGGGACCGAGGACCGGGGAGCTGTTTTTT
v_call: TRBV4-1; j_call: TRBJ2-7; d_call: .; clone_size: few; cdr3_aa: CASSQIESGLTPYEQYF; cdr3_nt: TGCGCCAGCAGCCAAATAGAGTCGGGACTTACTCCTTACGAGCAGTACTTC
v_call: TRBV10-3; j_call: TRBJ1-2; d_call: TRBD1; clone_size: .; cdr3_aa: CAISEMGQYGYTF; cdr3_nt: TGTGCCATCAGTGAGATGGGACAGTATGGCTACACCTTC
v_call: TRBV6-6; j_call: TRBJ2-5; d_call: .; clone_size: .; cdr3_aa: CATKPPGGKTQYF; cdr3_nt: TGTGCCACCAAACCGCCCGGGGGAAAGACCCAGTACTTC
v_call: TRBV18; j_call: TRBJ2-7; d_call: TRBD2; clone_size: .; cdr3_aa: CASSPPGRGDEQYF; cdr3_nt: TGTGCCAGCTCACCACCCGGACGGGGGGACGAGCAGTACTTC
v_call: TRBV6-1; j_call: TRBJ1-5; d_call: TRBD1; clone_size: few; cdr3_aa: CASSRDRGEPQHF; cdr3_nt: TGTGCCAGCAGTCGGGACAGGGGGGAGCCCCAGCATTTT
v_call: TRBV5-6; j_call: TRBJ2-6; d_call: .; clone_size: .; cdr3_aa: CASSLVHFSGANVLTF; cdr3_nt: TGTGCCAGCAGCTTGGTGCACTTCTCTGGGGCCAACGTCCTCACTTTC
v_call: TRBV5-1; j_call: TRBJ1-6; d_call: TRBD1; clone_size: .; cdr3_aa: CASRRQGENSPLHF; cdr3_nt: TGCGCCAGCAGGAGACAGGGCGAAAATTCACCCCTCCACTTT
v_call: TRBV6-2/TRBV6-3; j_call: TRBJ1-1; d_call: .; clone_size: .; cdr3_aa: CASGEDSNTEAFF; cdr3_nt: TGTGCCAGCGGGGAGGATTCGAACACTGAAGCTTTCTTT
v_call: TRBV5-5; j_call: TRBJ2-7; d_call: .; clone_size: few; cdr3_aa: CASSLGLGGSYEQYF; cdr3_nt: TGTGCCAGCAGCTTGGGTTTAGGGGGTTCCTACGAGCAGTACTTC
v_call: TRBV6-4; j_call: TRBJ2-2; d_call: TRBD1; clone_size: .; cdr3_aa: CASSGTGLPSGELFF; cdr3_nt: TGTGCCAGCAGTGGGACAGGGTTACCGTCCGGGGAGCTGTTTTTT
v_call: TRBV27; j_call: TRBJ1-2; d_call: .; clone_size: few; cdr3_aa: CASSFHGGGPYGYTF; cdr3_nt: TGTGCCAGCAGTTTCCACGGGGGGGGTCCCTATGGCTACACCTTC
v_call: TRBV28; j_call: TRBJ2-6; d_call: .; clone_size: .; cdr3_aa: CASSTVGGGLSTGANVLTF; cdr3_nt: TGTGCCAGCAGCACCGTGGGAGGGGGTCTTTCAACTGGGGCCAACGTCCTGACTTTC
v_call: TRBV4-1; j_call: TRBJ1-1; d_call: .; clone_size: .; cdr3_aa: CASSQPEPLNTEAFF; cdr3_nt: TGCGCCAGCAGCCAACCGGAGCCCTTGAACACTGAAGCTTTCTTT
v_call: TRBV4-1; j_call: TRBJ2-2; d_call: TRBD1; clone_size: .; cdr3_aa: CASSQTAGQGVTGELFF; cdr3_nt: TGCGCCAGCAGCCAAACGGCGGGACAGGGGGTCACCGGGGAGCTGTTTTTT
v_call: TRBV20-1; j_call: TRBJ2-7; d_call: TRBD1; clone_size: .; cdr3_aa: CSARPGQSYEQYF; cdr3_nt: TGCAGTGCCAGACCGGGACAGTCATACGAGCAGTACTTC
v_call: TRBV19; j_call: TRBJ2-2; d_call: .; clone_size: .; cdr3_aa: CASSIVGGANTGELFF; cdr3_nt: TGTGCCAGTAGTATCGTGGGGGGCGCGAACACCGGGGAGCTGTTTTTT
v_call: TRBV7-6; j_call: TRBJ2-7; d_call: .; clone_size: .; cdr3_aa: CASSPRVGGTSEQYF; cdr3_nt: TGTGCCAGCAGCCCGAGGGTTGGGGGGACATCCGAGCAGTACTTC
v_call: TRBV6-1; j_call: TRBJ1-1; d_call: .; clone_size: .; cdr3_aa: CASSPKGTNTEAFF; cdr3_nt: TGTGCCAGCAGCCCCAAGGGCACAAACACTGAAGCTTTCTTT
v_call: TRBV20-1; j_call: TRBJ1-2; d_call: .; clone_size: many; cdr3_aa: CSARNRGGVKGYTF; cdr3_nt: TGCAGTGCTCGAAACCGGGGGGGAGTGAAGGGCTACACCTTC
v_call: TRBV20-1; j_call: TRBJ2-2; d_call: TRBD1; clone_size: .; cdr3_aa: CSALGQGTTGELFF; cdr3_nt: TGCAGTGCCCTTGGACAGGGGACGACCGGGGAGCTGTTTTTT
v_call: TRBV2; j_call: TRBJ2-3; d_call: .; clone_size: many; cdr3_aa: CASSARTPTDTQYF; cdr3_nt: TGTGCCAGCAGTGCCAGGACACCCACAGATACGCAGTATTTT
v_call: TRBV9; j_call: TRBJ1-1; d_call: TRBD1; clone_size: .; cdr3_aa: CASSVGDRAEAFF; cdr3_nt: TGTGCCAGCAGCGTAGGGGACAGGGCTGAAGCTTTCTTT
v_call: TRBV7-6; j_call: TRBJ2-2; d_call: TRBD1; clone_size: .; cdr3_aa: CASSLAPPGQVTLNTGELFF; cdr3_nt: TGTGCCAGCAGCTTAGCTCCTCCGGGACAGGTCACCTTAAACACCGGGGAGCTGTTTTTT
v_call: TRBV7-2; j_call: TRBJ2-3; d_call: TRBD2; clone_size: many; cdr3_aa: CASSLAVRGGGDTQYF; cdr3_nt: TGTGCCAGCAGCTTAGCGGTGCGGGGGGGCGGGGATACGCAGTATTTT
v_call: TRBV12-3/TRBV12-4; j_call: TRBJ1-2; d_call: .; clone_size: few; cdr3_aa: CASSLLLSGRGGYTF; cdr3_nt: TGTGCCAGCAGTTTATTACTGTCAGGCCGGGGTGGCTACACCTTC
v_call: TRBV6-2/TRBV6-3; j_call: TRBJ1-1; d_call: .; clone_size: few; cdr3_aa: CASSYPLGGVADTEAFF; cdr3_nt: TGTGCCAGCAGTTACCCCCTGGGGGGGGTCGCGGACACTGAAGCTTTCTTT
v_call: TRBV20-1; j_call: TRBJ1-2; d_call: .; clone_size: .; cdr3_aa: CSAPEQGSPGYTF; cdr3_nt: TGCAGTGCCCCCGAGCAGGGGTCGCCAGGCTACACCTTC
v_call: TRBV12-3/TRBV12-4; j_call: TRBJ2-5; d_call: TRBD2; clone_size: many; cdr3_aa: CASSRTSGAPGGTQYF; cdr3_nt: TGTGCCAGCAGCAGGACTAGCGGGGCCCCTGGGGGGACCCAGTACTTC
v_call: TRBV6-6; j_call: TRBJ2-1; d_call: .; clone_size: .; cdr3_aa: CASTPAYNEQFF; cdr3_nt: TGTGCCAGCACCCCAGCCTACAATGAGCAGTTCTTC
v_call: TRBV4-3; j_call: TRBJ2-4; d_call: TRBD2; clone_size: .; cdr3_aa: CASSRRGGDLDKNIQYF; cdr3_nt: TGCGCCAGCAGCCGACGCGGGGGGGATCTCGACAAAAACATTCAGTACTTC
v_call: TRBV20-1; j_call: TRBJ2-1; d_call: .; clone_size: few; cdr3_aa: CSARAVSSYNEQFF; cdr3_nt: TGCAGTGCTCGGGCCGTTAGCTCCTACAATGAGCAGTTCTTC
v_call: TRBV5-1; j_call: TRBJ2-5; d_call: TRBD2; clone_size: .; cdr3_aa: CASSYLGGTLQETQYF; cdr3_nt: TGCGCCAGCAGCTACCTCGGGGGGACTCTCCAAGAGACCCAGTACTTC
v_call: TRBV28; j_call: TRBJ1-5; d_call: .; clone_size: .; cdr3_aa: CASSLPMGGWGSNQPQHF; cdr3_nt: TGTGCCAGCAGCTTACCGATGGGGGGCTGGGGGAGCAATCAGCCCCAGCATTTT
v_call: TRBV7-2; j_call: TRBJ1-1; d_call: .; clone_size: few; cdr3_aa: CASSLGGGGHTEAFF; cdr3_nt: TGTGCCAGCAGCTTAGGGGGGGGCGGACACACTGAAGCTTTCTTT
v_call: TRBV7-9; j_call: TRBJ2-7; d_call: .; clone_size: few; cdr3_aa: CASSSYTEQYF; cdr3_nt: TGTGCCAGCAGCTCCTATACGGAGCAGTACTTC
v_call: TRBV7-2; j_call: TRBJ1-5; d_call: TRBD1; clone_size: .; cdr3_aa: CASSTDRGSDPPQHF; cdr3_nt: TGTGCCAGCAGCACTGACAGGGGTTCTGATCCGCCCCAGCATTTT
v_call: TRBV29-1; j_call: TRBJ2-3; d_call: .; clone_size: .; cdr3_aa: CSGADHSSRADTQYF; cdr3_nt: TGCAGCGGGGCTGACCACAGTTCCCGGGCAGATACGCAGTATTTT
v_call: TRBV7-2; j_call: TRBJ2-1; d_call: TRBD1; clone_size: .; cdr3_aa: CASSLERTGKQFF; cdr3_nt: TGTGCCAGCAGCTTAGAGAGGACAGGAAAGCAGTTCTTC
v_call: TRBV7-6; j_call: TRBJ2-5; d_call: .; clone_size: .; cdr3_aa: CASSLPQGRRETQYF; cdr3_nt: TGTGCCAGCAGCCTACCACAGGGGAGGCGAGAGACCCAGTACTTC
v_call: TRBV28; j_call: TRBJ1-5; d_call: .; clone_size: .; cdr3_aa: CASSPGQVVWHF; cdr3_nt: TGTGCCAGCAGTCCGGGGCAGGTGGTCTGGCATTTT
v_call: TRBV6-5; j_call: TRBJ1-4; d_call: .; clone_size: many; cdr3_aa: CASSLQGINEKLFF; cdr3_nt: TGTGCCAGCAGTTTGCAGGGTATTAATGAAAAACTGTTTTTT
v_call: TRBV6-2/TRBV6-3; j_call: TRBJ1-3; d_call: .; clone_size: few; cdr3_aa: CASSPSRSAGNTIYF; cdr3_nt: TGTGCCAGCAGTCCGTCCCGCTCGGCTGGAAACACCATATATTTT
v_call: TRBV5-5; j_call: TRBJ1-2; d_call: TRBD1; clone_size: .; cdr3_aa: CASSRGQGIGYTF; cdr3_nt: TGTGCCAGCAGCCGAGGACAGGGAATAGGCTACACCTTC